This passage covers 27 T cell receptor beta chains from one sample sequenced in a study of response to subunit inactivated influenza vaccine. A single record per CDR3 protein comes from TCRdb applying MiXCR to the RT-PCR reads. The sample lists around 200,000 distinct CDR3 sequences; about 10% were seen once. The sample was non-naive T cells sorted from PBMCs, taken on the day of vaccination. The receptors derive from a man aged 50-60 years who received an inactivated influenza vaccine.

This clonotype has a handful of counts. The rearrangement links TRBV29-1 to TRBJ2-7; 12 bases match TRBD1. V shed 4 bases and J 3 bases; nucleotides not matched to a gene: 7. This CDR3 is built from 15 residues. Germline values: CDR1 SQVTM, CDR2 ANQGSEA. CDR3 nucleotide sequence: TGCAGCGTTGTGTTTGGGACAGGGGGCTTCTACGAGCAGTACTTC. Amino acid sequence: CSVVFGTGGFYEQYF.

This clonotype has more than one count but fewer than ten. This sequence joins TRBV3-1 and TRBJ2-7, with no clear D. Trimming cost V 0 bases and J 2 bases, with 8 bases left between them. The CDR3 totals 14 residues. Germline V gene sequence: CDR1 LGHDT, CDR2 YNNKEL (reference sequence). CDR3 amino acids: CASSQEPGTYEQYF. DNA for the CDR3: TGTGCCAGCAGCCAAGAACCCGGAACCTACGAGCAGTACTTC.

This clonotype was detected many times. The chain employs TRBV28 and TRBJ2-7; the D call may be TRBD1 or TRBD2 (5 bases each). Germline CDR1 MDHEN, CDR2 SYDVKM. The CDR3 totals 13 residues. V gave up 7 bases and J gave up 6 bases, with 16 bases separating them. The CDR3 here is CASNQGPFREQYF. The CDR3 coding sequence is TGTGCCAGCAACCAGGGACCCTTTCGCGAGCAGTACTTC.

The genes are TRBV4-3 and TRBJ2-5; D is unclear. The CDR3 is 15 amino acids. Germline V lookup: CDR1 LGHNA, CDR2 YSLEER. With 0 bases removed from V and 5 bases from J, the gap between germline ends came to 13 bases. CDR3 region: CASSQEWVSRETQYF. CDR3 nucleotides: TGCGCCAGCAGCCAAGAGTGGGTATCGCGGGAGACCCAGTACTTC.

This clonotype was recorded many times. The rearrangement uses TRBV12-3 or TRBV12-4 and TRBJ1-2, with 8 bases identical to TRBD1. The CDR3 consists of 13 residues. Unmatched junction bases numbered 7, after V lost 4 bases and J lost 9 bases. The CDR3 spells CASSSGTGLSYTF. DNA for the CDR3: TGTGCCAGCAGTTCTGGGACAGGACTTAGCTACACCTTC.

This clonotype occurred a few times. The chain links TRBV4-1 to TRBJ2-1; the D is unclear. Per the germline V gene, CDR1 is MGHRA and CDR2 is YSYEKL. Trimming removed 1 base from V and 0 bases from J, with 10 bases in between. This CDR3 contains 16 residues. This CDR3 reads CASSQGSWGSYNEQFF. The CDR3 region has the DNA TGCGCCAGCAGCCAAGGTAGCTGGGGCTCCTACAATGAGCAGTTCTTC.

This clonotype occurred many times. V is TRBV5-1 and J is TRBJ2-3; 13 nucleotides align to TRBD2. CDR1 is SGHRS and CDR2 is YFSETQ in the germline V gene. The V gene end was trimmed by 0 bases and the J gene end by 6 bases; junction bases not matched to a gene: 7. The CDR3 loop spans 17 amino acids. The CDR3 nucleotides are TGCGCCAGCAGCTTGGGTGCAGGACTAGCGGGAGTGGATACGCAGTATTTT. Its protein product is CASSLGAGLAGVDTQYF.

This clonotype was found a few times. The chain joins TRBV11-1 to TRBJ2-1; D may be TRBD2 (5 bases). The germline V gene has CDR1 SGHAT and CDR2 FQDESV (reference sequence). This CDR3 region has 20 residues. V lost 4 bases to trimming and J lost 10 bases, with 35 bases between them. In nucleotides, the CDR3 is TGTGCCAGCAGCTGGGAAGGCAGAAACCCTCGGGGATTATTGTACGAGGAGCAGTTCTTC. Its translation: CASSWEGRNPRGLLYEEQFF.

This clonotype appeared many times. The chain is built from TRBV4-2 and TRBJ2-1; D is ambiguous. This CDR3 spans 15 amino acids. From germline, CDR1 is LGHNA and CDR2 YNFKEQ. The germline V and J ends were trimmed by 3 bases and 7 bases, with 16 bases remaining between them. The CDR3: CASSQGGVGSNEQFF. Here the CDR3 DNA reads TGTGCCAGCAGCCAGGGCGGTGTCGGGTCAAATGAGCAGTTCTTC.

The rearrangement joins TRBV6-1 to TRBJ2-3; D not resolved. Between the trimmed V and J ends, which lost 5 bases and 5 bases, there was a span of 14 bases. The CDR3 is 14 amino acids. Germline assignment: CDR1 MNHNS and CDR2 SASEGT. The CDR3 sequence: CASSPRVVLDTQYF. The DNA for the CDR3 is TGTGCCAGCAGTCCACGGGTAGTCCTAGATACGCAGTATTTT.

This clonotype was seen many times. The chain uses TRBV15 and TRBJ2-2; D gene unclear. Per germline, CDR1 LNHNV and CDR2 YYDKDF (reference sequence). The CDR3 totals 16 residues. V lost 0 bases, J lost 1 base, and 9 bases lay in between. CDR3 DNA: TGTGCCACCAGCAGAGATAAAGGAGTGAACACCGGGGAGCTGTTTTTT. Protein: CATSRDKGVNTGELFF.

Concerning this clonotype: The junction shows a germline mismatch at one end, possibly a read error. The chain employs TRBV20-1 and TRBJ2-3; 10 positions match TRBD2. The length of the CDR3 is 17 residues. Per the germline V gene, CDR1 is DFQATT and CDR2 is SNEGSKA (reference sequence). CDR3 in DNA: TGCTGTGCTAGATCAATTCGGACTAGCGGTAGCACAGATACGCAGTATTTT. Encoded protein: CCARSIRTSGSTDTQYF.

At least ten counts were recorded for this clonotype. J is TRBJ1-6 and V is TRBV12-3 or TRBV12-4; TRBD1 is a possible D gene (6 bases). This CDR3 is 16 amino acids long. Trimming took off 3 bases at V and 9 bases at J, with 18 bases between the two ends. CDR3 residues: CASSFDLGAGGSPLHF. In DNA, the CDR3 is TGTGCCAGCAGTTTTGACCTGGGGGCTGGTGGTTCACCCCTCCACTTT.

The rearrangement joins TRBV3-1 to TRBJ1-1, with a possible D match to TRBD1 (5 bases). The germline V gene has CDR1 LGHDT and CDR2 YNNKEL (reference sequence). Trimming cost V 1 base and J 5 bases, with 11 bases left between them. CDR3 length equals 14 residues. Here the CDR3 reads CASSQVGGMTEAFF. The CDR3 nucleotides read TGTGCCAGCAGCCAAGTGGGGGGAATGACTGAAGCTTTCTTT.

This clonotype came up a few times. The J gene is TRBJ1-1, the V gene TRBV12-3 or TRBV12-4; 9 bases match TRBD1. V lost 6 bases, J lost 4 bases, and 15 bases stayed unmatched. CDR3 size: 17 residues. In DNA, the CDR3 is TGTGCCAGCAGCACAGGGACAGGGAGGGGGCCGGGCACTGAAGCTTTCTTT. Residues: CASSTGTGRGPGTEAFF.

This clonotype was observed at least ten times. Here the CDR3 DNA reads TGTGCCAGCAGAACGGCCGGGACAGGGGTATACGAGCAGTACTTC. It codes for CASRTAGTGVYEQYF. The gene calls are TRBV6-2 or TRBV6-3 and TRBJ2-7; 10 bases are shared with TRBD1. Germline V gene data show CDR1 as MNHEY and CDR2 as SVGEGT. This CDR3 has 15 residues. The J segment lost 4 bases and the V segment lost 6 bases, leaving 9 bases of the junction unmatched.

This clonotype has more than one count but fewer than ten. The V call is TRBV19, the J call TRBJ2-1; D gene unclear. With 4 bases removed from V and 9 bases from J, the gap between germline ends came to 10 bases. The CDR3 consists of 12 residues. Germline V lookup: CDR1 LNHDA, CDR2 SQIVND (reference sequence). The DNA for the CDR3 is TGTGCCAGTAGTACTGCCGCTTTTGAGCAGTTCTTC. It translates to CASSTAAFEQFF.

This sequence joins TRBV4-1 and TRBJ2-1; D not resolved. The CDR3 covers 16 residues. The ends were cut back, 0 bases at V and 10 bases at J, with 19 bases in the middle. The V gene's germline CDR1 is MGHRA and CDR2 YSYEKL. CDR3 amino acids: CASSQDSDLDRSEQFF. CDR3 DNA sequence: TGCGCCAGCAGCCAAGATTCAGATCTAGACCGTAGCGAGCAGTTCTTC.

This clonotype was counted only a few times. The V and J genes are TRBV10-2 and TRBJ2-3; no firm D call. This CDR3 has 15 residues. The germline V and J ends were trimmed by 6 bases and 0 bases, with 13 bases remaining between them. The V gene's germline CDR1 is WSHSY and CDR2 SAAADI. In DNA, the CDR3 is TGCGCCAGCAGCCCTACACGACTCAGCACAGATACGCAGTATTTT. This translates into CASSPTRLSTDTQYF.

This clonotype was detected a few times. The V gene is TRBV20-1, the J gene TRBJ2-1; D could derive from TRBD1 or TRBD2 (6 bases each). V lost 3 bases and J lost 9, with 15 bases in between. Germline CDR1 and CDR2: DFQATT and SNEGSKA (reference sequence). This CDR3 region has 13 residues. The CDR3 is CSASGGAGIEQFF. The CDR3 DNA reads TGCAGTGCTAGCGGGGGCGCGGGGATTGAGCAGTTCTTC.

J is TRBJ2-3 and V is TRBV12-3 or TRBV12-4; 12 nucleotides align to TRBD2. The CDR3 extends over 17 amino acids. The V gene end was trimmed by 9 bases and the J gene end by 0 bases; junction bases not matched to a gene: 10. This CDR3 reads CASSGTSGPTSTDTQYF. CDR3 sequence (DNA): TGTGCCAGTTCCGGGACTAGCGGGCCTACTAGCACAGATACGCAGTATTTT.

This clonotype was found many times. This sequence joins TRBV12-3 or TRBV12-4 and TRBJ1-1; TRBD1 agrees at 7 bases. This CDR3 comprises 16 residues. V lost 5 bases and J lost 0; bases outside the gene matches: 9. In DNA, the CDR3 is TGTGCCAGCAGTCAAGGGGGCGCAGGACTGAACACTGAAGCTTTCTTT. The encoded protein is CASSQGGAGLNTEAFF.

This clonotype has more than one count but fewer than ten. The CDR3 loop is CASSLQTGGFNSPLHF. The CDR3 bases are TGCGCCAGCAGCTTGCAGACAGGGGGCTTTAATTCACCCCTCCACTTT. V and J are TRBV5-1 and TRBJ1-6, with 10 positions matching TRBD1. This CDR3 comprises 16 residues. Germline V CDR1 and CDR2: SGHRS, YFSETQ. Germline trimming cut 1 base from V and 6 bases from J; bases unmatched to any gene: 4. Variable domain in full (rest from reference TRBV5-1 and TRBJ1-6): KAGVTQTPRYLIKTRGQQVTLSCSPISGHRSVSWYQQTPGQGLQFLFEYFSETQRNKGNFPGRFSGRQFSNSRSEMNVSTLELGDSALYLCASSLQTGGFNSPLHFGNGTRLTVT.

This clonotype was observed a few times. CDR3 nucleotides: TGTGCCAGCAGCCAAGGACTACAAGAGACCCAGTACTTC. Protein product: CASSQGLQETQYF. V gene TRBV3-1 combines with J gene TRBJ2-5; tentative D call: TRBD2 (5 bases). The CDR3 spans 13 residues. Germline-derived CDR1 and CDR2 are LGHDT and YNNKEL (reference sequence). Trimming stripped 1 base from V and 2 bases from J, with 5 bases between.

In this sample, this clonotype turned up many times. V usage is TRBV20-1 and J usage is TRBJ2-1, with D tentatively TRBD2 (6 bases). The CDR3 runs to 16 residues. Germline V CDR1 and CDR2: DFQATT, SNEGSKA (reference sequence). V was pared by 5 bases and J by 3 bases, with 20 bases between. The CDR3 reads CSADTDLAEYYNEQFF. The CDR3 region has the DNA TGCAGTGCTGACACCGATTTAGCGGAGTACTACAATGAGCAGTTCTTC.

This chain links TRBV6-1 with TRBJ2-2, with 8 bases fitting TRBD1. The CDR3 runs 15 residues. Losses at the gene ends were 10 bases for V and 8 bases for J; bases not matched to a gene: 15. Germline CDR1 reads MNHNS; CDR2 reads SASEGT. CDR3 region: CATTRKDRARGELFF. CDR3 DNA sequence: TGTGCCACCACGAGAAAGGACAGGGCTCGGGGGGAGCTGTTTTTT.

The rearrangement uses TRBV6-1 and TRBJ1-3; D ambiguous. From germline, CDR1 is MNHNS and CDR2 SASEGT. Between the trimmed V and J ends, which lost 2 bases and 0 bases, there was a span of 11 bases. The CDR3 contains 16 residues. CDR3 nucleotides: TGTGCCAGCAGTGAATATCCGGGCAACTCTGGAAACACCATATATTTT. It is translated as CASSEYPGNSGNTIYF.